The source of this T cell receptor (beta chain) is a study of technical replicates of blood from several donors (dated by TCRdb to about 2017). The library was built by means of the immunoSEQ multiplex PCR assay. TCRdb stores this immuneACCESS table with in-frame sequences only. Part of the clones is absent; in the studies checked, under half of the shortfall reflects unresolved V genes, and no reason is known for the rest. In all, the sample holds about 97,000 clones, and approximately 96% of those were seen once. More than 0.3% of the sample belongs to the ten largest clones. To note about this clone: Its binding antigen is unknown. Base qualities are not provided; no much larger clone lies one nucleotide away.

The CDR3 has 15 amino acids, counting the end cysteine and phenylalanine. Of the read, only the CDR3 DNA is kept; its 45 bases are in frame from base 1. V is trimmed back by 5 bases and J by 3 bases, and the junction contains 7 bases that no gene match accounts for. From the germline V gene (reference sequence), CDR1 is MNHEY and CDR2 is SMNVEV. Sequencing used T cells isolated from PBMCs. The sequence derives from a human donor in good health. The chain is encoded by TRBV27 joined to TRBJ1-1; the central 9 bases match TRBD1. This receptor has the CDR3 CASSLNRGPDTEAFF. The DNA sequence follows: TGTGCCAGCAGTCTGAACAGGGGGCCAGACACTGAAGCTTTCTTT.